This entry lists 21 T cell receptor beta chains sequenced from one sample in a study of cytomegalovirus exposure and HLA in healthy donors. PCR was performed using 60 Vbeta and 13 Jbeta primers. Assay used: immunoSEQ multiplex PCR; TCRdb lists only in-frame clones, some missing. This table holds some 130,000 clones, 70% to 90% found once. The specimen sequenced was PBMCs. The receptors were sampled from a boy aged 5-17 years in good health and CMV-seronegative.

The rearrangement links TRBV9 to TRBJ2-5, with D maybe TRBD2 (5 bases). V was shortened by 0 bases and J by 4 bases, with 13 bases between the two germline ends. There are 15 residues in the CDR3. Germline V gene sequence: CDR1 SGDLS, CDR2 YYNGEE. CDR3 amino acids: CASSVATRLPETQYF. Here the CDR3 DNA reads TGTGCCAGCAGCGTAGCTACTAGACTGCCAGAGACCCAGTACTTC.

The DNA of the CDR3 is TGTGCCATCAACCCAGGGGGTAGGACTGAAGCTTTCTTT. It codes for CAINPGGRTEAFF. V gene TRBV10-3 combines with J gene TRBJ1-1; 7 bases align to TRBD1. CDR1 and CDR2 (germline): ENHRY, SYGVKD. Trimming cost V 7 bases and J 5 bases; bases outside gene matches: 7. This CDR3 is 13 amino acids long.

The chain carries TRBV6-4 and TRBJ1-5; D may be TRBD1 (6 bases). Trimming left V 6 bases short and J 0 bases short, with 18 bases between. The CDR3 sequence is 17 residues long. Germline V lookup: CDR1 MRHNA, CDR2 SNTAGT. The CDR3 DNA sequence: TGTGCCAGCAGCCAATCCCAGGGGAAAAATAGCAATCAGCCCCAGCATTTT. Protein sequence: CASSQSQGKNSNQPQHF.

Only one count was recorded for this clone. The gene calls are TRBV11-2 and TRBJ1-2; 7 bases are shared with TRBD1. From germline, CDR1 is SGHAT and CDR2 FQNNGV. The CDR3 length is 17 residues. V trimming: 4 bases; J trimming: 8 bases; junction bases outside the gene matches: 19. CDR3 protein: CASSSVRGRGAPGGYTF. The DNA for the CDR3 is TGTGCCAGCAGCTCCGTTAGGGGGCGGGGGGCCCCGGGGGGCTACACCTTC.

The chain links TRBV19 to TRBJ1-2, with D possibly being TRBD1 (6 bases). The CDR3 consists of 15 residues. The germline V and J ends were trimmed by 7 bases and 3 bases, with 18 bases remaining between them. Germline CDR1 and CDR2: LNHDA and SQIVND (reference sequence). The CDR3 nucleotides are TGTGCCAGTACCCCGACACAGGGATTAGACTATGGCTACACCTTC. This codes for CASTPTQGLDYGYTF.

The DNA of the CDR3 is TGTGCCAGCAGTGAATTAAACAGTGCTGAGTATGGCTACACCTTC. Amino acids: CASSELNSAEYGYTF. The chain recombines TRBV25-1 with TRBJ1-2; D not resolved. V lost 1 base to trimming and J lost 5 bases, with 14 bases between them. The CDR3 is made up of 15 amino acids. Germline V CDR1 and CDR2: MGHDK, SYGVNS.

The chain has TRBV2 and TRBJ1-1; weak D call: TRBD1 (5 bases). The V end was cut by 2 bases, the J end by 0 bases, with 7 bases between. Per the germline V gene, CDR1 is SNHLY and CDR2 is FYNNEI. The CDR3 has 14 residues. The CDR3 bases are TGTGCCAGCAGTGAACCACAGGTGAACACTGAAGCTTTCTTT. Its protein is CASSEPQVNTEAFF.

J is TRBJ1-1 and V is TRBV5-5; D is ambiguous. The ends were cut back, 4 bases at V and 1 base at J, with 8 bases in the middle. CDR1 SGHKS and CDR2 YYEKEE come from the germline V gene (reference sequence). This CDR3 spans 13 amino acids. CDR3 region: CASSAGGNTEAFF. CDR3 nucleotide sequence: TGTGCCAGCAGCGCGGGTGGGAACACTGAAGCTTTCTTT.

The chain joins TRBV14 to TRBJ2-1; D is unclear. Germline CDR1 and CDR2: SGHDN and FVKESK. Trimming removed 3 bases from V and 5 bases from J, with 8 bases in between. CDR3 length: 13 amino acids. For the CDR3, the DNA is TGTGCCAGCAGCCAGACTCTAGACAATGAGCAGTTCTTC. Translation: CASSQTLDNEQFF.

This chain connects TRBV7-2 to TRBJ1-2, with TRBD1 matching 7 bases. J was trimmed by 8 bases and V by 5 bases; bases with no gene match: 8. Germline CDR1 is SGHTA and CDR2 is FQGNSA. The CDR3 spans 13 residues. The CDR3 DNA reads as TGTGCCAGCAGCACCGACAGGGCGCGGGGCTACACCTTC. Translated, it gives CASSTDRARGYTF.

The rearrangement links TRBV5-6 to TRBJ2-5; D remains unclear. With 0 bases removed from V and 5 bases from J, the gap between germline ends came to 11 bases. This CDR3 is built from 14 residues. The germline gives CDR1 SGHDT, CDR2 YYEEEE. The CDR3 bases are TGTGCCAGCAGCTTGGGGCCCGCCGGGGAGACCCAGTACTTC. It specifies CASSLGPAGETQYF.

The rearrangement joins TRBV7-2 to TRBJ2-7; 8 bases fit TRBD2. The CDR3 runs to 15 residues. The V segment lost 5 bases and the J segment 3 bases; nucleotides outside the gene matches: 9. Germline values: CDR1 SGHTA, CDR2 FQGNSA. CDR3 sequence reads: CASSKIAGSFYEQYF. DNA of the CDR3: TGTGCCAGCAGCAAGATAGCGGGATCCTTCTACGAGCAGTACTTC. The entire variable domain, with the rest obtained from reference TRBV7-2 and TRBJ2-7, is as follows: GAGVSQSPSNKVTEKGKDVELRCDPISGHTALYWYRQSLGQGLEFLIYFQGNSAPDKSGLPSDRFSAERTGGSVSTLTIQRTQQEDSAVYLCASSKIAGSFYEQYFGPGTRLTVT.

In this sample, this clone turned up once. The chain joins TRBV27 to TRBJ2-5; D uncertain. Trimming stripped 4 bases from V and 2 bases from J, with 11 bases between. CDR1 is MNHEY, CDR2 SMNVEV, per germline (reference sequence). The CDR3 is 14 amino acids. CDR3 loop: CASSSQTDQETQYF. CDR3 nucleotide sequence: TGTGCCAGCAGTTCCCAAACAGATCAAGAGACCCAGTACTTC.

The rearrangement joins TRBV19 to TRBJ2-7, with D perhaps matching TRBD2 (6 bases). This CDR3 is built from 15 residues. The germline V gene has CDR1 LNHDA and CDR2 SQIVND (reference sequence). Deletions cut 5 bases from V and 3 bases from J, with 17 bases between. Here the CDR3 DNA reads TGTGCCAGTAGTCCGGCCGCGGGAAACGGCTACGAGCAGTACTTC. Its protein is CASSPAAGNGYEQYF.

The chain uses TRBV5-4 and TRBJ1-2; D is possibly TRBD1 (6 bases). With 4 bases removed from V and 3 bases from J, the gap between germline ends came to 13 bases. This CDR3 has 14 amino acids. Germline CDR1 and CDR2: SGHNT and YYREEE (reference sequence). CDR3 sequence: CASSVGAGDYGYTF. CDR3 sequence (DNA): TGTGCCAGCAGCGTGGGGGCAGGGGACTATGGCTACACCTTC.

This chain joins TRBV7-9 and TRBJ2-7; possible D gene TRBD1, 5 bases. Germline V gene lookup returns CDR1 SEHNR and CDR2 FQNEAQ (reference sequence). V was cut by 7 bases and J by 3 bases, with 19 bases left in between. CDR3 length: 15 residues. CDR3 amino acids: CASNAKQAPFYEQYF. CDR3 DNA sequence: TGTGCCAGCAACGCCAAACAGGCGCCCTTCTACGAGCAGTACTTC.

This chain joins TRBV5-6 and TRBJ1-2; no definite D call. The germline V gene has CDR1 SGHDT and CDR2 YYEEEE. The CDR3 loop spans 16 amino acids. Trimming stripped 0 bases from V and 4 bases from J, with 16 bases between. The CDR3 region is CASSLEGAGCLYGYTF. In DNA form, the CDR3 reads TGTGCCAGCAGCTTGGAGGGAGCCGGGTGTCTCTATGGCTACACCTTC. Full variable domain (remainder filled in from reference TRBV5-6 and TRBJ1-2): DAGVTQSPTHLIKTRGQQVTLRCSPKSGHDTVSWYQQALGQGPQFIFQYYEEEERQRGNFPDRFSGHQFPNYSSELNVNALLLGDSALYLCASSLEGAGCLYGYTFGSGTRLTVV.

The chain recombines TRBV29-1 with TRBJ2-3; 7 nucleotides align to TRBD1. CDR1 and CDR2 from the germline V gene are SQVTM and ANQGSEA. V shed 6 bases, J shed 0 bases, and the junction held 9 bases outside the gene matches. The length of the CDR3 is 15 residues. The CDR3 DNA reads as TGCAGCGTCTCCAGGACAGGTGATAGCACAGATACGCAGTATTTT. Residues: CSVSRTGDSTDTQYF.

This chain links TRBV7-2 with TRBJ1-3; D unclear. Per germline, CDR1 SGHTA and CDR2 FQGNSA. Trimming removed 1 base at V and 0 bases at J, with 10 bases between. This CDR3 is 16 amino acids long. The CDR3 DNA is TGTGCCAGCAGCTTAGACAGCCTATACTCTGGAAACACCATATATTTT. Encoded protein: CASSLDSLYSGNTIYF.

This CDR3 is CASSPGLAGGPEQFF. The CDR3 bases are TGTGCCAGCAGTCCGGGACTAGCGGGGGGCCCTGAGCAGTTCTTC. The gene calls are TRBV6-5 and TRBJ2-1, with 15 bases fitting TRBD2. V was pared by 5 bases and J by 9 bases, with 5 bases of the junction left unmatched. The CDR3 loop spans 15 amino acids. Looked up from germline, CDR1 is MNHEY and CDR2 is SVGAGI.

This clone appeared a few times. The chain uses TRBV6-5 and TRBJ1-1; 7 positions match TRBD1. The V and J ends lost 6 bases and 0 bases, in that order; junction bases with no gene match: 4. Looked up from germline, CDR1 is MNHEY and CDR2 is SVGAGI. There are 14 residues in the CDR3. CDR3 sequence (DNA): TGTGCCAGCAGCAGGGGGACCATGAACACTGAAGCTTTCTTT. The encoded protein is CASSRGTMNTEAFF.